The rows below give T cell receptor beta chains drawn from one sample of a study of blood T cell repertoires in COVID-19. Repertoires were generated with immunoSEQ multiplex PCR, while TCRdb's copy carries only in-frame clones and drops some. The sample records roughly 280,000 clones, over 80% being singletons. The sample taken for sequencing was PBMCs or T cells enriched from blood (not recorded which). The receptors here all came from a young woman with acute COVID-19. CDR3s include the opening cysteine and the closing phenylalanine or tryptophan. Each record gives: J gene, clone size, D gene, V gene, CDR3 protein, CDR3 DNA. D genes are given only for firm matches. Rows may omit the clone size; those that give it use once, few, many or a size class.

TRBJ2-3 once TRBD2 TRBV28 CASGRRREWGTDTQYF TGTGCCAGCGGACGGCGGCGGGAGTGGGGCACAGATACGCAGTATTTT
TRBJ2-1 - - TRBV5-1 CASSPGHRSYNEQFF TGCGCCAGCAGCCCGGGACACCGTTCCTACAATGAGCAGTTCTTC
TRBJ1-6 - - TRBV28 CATRPSSSPLHF TGTGCCACCCGCCCAAGTAGTTCACCCCTCCACTTT
TRBJ2-7 - - TRBV5-4 CASRFPGLAANEQYF TGTGCCAGCAGATTTCCGGGACTTGCAGCTAACGAGCAGTACTTC
TRBJ1-6 - - TRBV9 CASSVGGGGSPLHF TGTGCCAGCAGCGTCGGCGGGGGCGGTTCACCCCTCCACTTT
TRBJ1-4 - TRBD1 TRBV24-1 CATSDSGTENEKLFF TGTGCCACCAGTGATTCCGGGACAGAGAATGAAAAACTGTTTTTT
TRBJ2-1 - - TRBV29-1 CSVAEQNNEQFF TGCAGCGTTGCAGAACAGAACAATGAGCAGTTCTTC
TRBJ2-1 - TRBD2 TRBV10-2 CASRLTLAGHNEQFF TGCGCCAGCAGGCTAACACTAGCGGGTCACAATGAGCAGTTCTTC
TRBJ2-7 - - TRBV9 CASSVGEGGTYEQYF TGTGCCAGCAGCGTAGGGGAAGGGGGAACCTACGAGCAGTACTTC
TRBJ2-7 - TRBD1 TRBV28 CASSVGQGSLNEQYF TGTGCCAGCAGTGTGGGACAGGGGAGTTTGAACGAGCAGTACTTC
TRBJ2-3 - TRBD2 TRBV10-2 CASVLGEGLGDTQYF TGCGCCAGTGTTCTGGGGGAGGGATTAGGAGATACGCAGTATTTT
TRBJ1-2 - TRBD1 TRBV7-2 CASSPGTGSQDYTF TGTGCCAGCAGCCCAGGGACAGGGTCTCAAGACTACACCTTC
TRBJ2-3 - TRBD2 TRBV19 CASRRLAGVTDTQYF TGTGCCAGTAGAAGACTAGCGGGAGTAACAGATACGCAGTATTTT
TRBJ1-1 once - TRBV28 CASSTNWRAFF TGTGCCAGCAGCACGAACTGGAGAGCTTTCTTT
TRBJ2-3 - TRBD2 TRBV5-1 CASSLVPSGRPGPDTQYF TGCGCCAGCAGCTTGGTTCCTAGCGGGAGACCCGGTCCAGATACGCAGTATTTT
TRBJ2-1 - TRBD2 TRBV10-3 CAISESLAGVNEQFF TGTGCCATCAGTGAGTCTCTAGCGGGAGTAAACGAGCAGTTCTTC
TRBJ1-5 - - TRBV28 CASSFGGREGNQPQHF TGTGCCAGCAGTTTCGGCGGAAGGGAGGGCAATCAGCCCCAGCATTTT
TRBJ2-2 - - TRBV4-3 CASSQDSADGELFF TGCGCCAGCAGCCAAGATTCGGCGGACGGGGAGCTGTTTTTT
TRBJ2-7 - - TRBV12-3/TRBV12-4 CASSPRLSSEQYF TGTGCCAGCAGTCCGCGACTTAGCAGCGAGCAGTACTTC
TRBJ1-1 - TRBD1 TRBV24-1 CATSDLQGAAEAFF TGTGCCACCAGTGATCTACAGGGGGCCGCTGAAGCTTTCTTT
TRBJ2-1 - TRBD1 TRBV5-1 CASSLAGTDYNEQFF TGCGCCAGCAGCTTGGCCGGGACAGACTACAATGAGCAGTTCTTC
TRBJ2-7 - TRBD2 TRBV28 CASTGGRYEQYF TGTGCCAGCACGGGCGGGAGGTACGAGCAGTACTTC
TRBJ1-5 - TRBD1 TRBV10-1 CASRPPGQGNQPQHF TGCGCCAGCAGGCCCCCGGGACAGGGAAACCAGCCCCAGCATTTT
TRBJ2-3 - - TRBV14 CASSQRSGTGGDTQYF TGTGCCAGCAGCCAACGTTCCGGGACGGGGGGCGATACGCAGTATTTT
TRBJ2-6 - TRBD1 TRBV30 CAWSVLRTGDSRGANVLTF TGTGCCTGGAGTGTCTTGCGGACAGGGGACTCCCGGGGGGCCAACGTCCTGACTTTC
TRBJ1-3 - TRBD1 TRBV4-3 CASSQDYRPGQGSGNTIYF TGCGCCAGCAGCCAAGATTATCGGCCGGGACAGGGCTCTGGAAACACCATATATTTT
TRBJ2-7 once TRBD2 TRBV6-2/TRBV6-3 CASSQPLAGDPYEQYF TGTGCCAGCAGTCAACCCCTAGCGGGAGATCCCTACGAGCAGTACTTC
TRBJ2-7 - - TRBV11-2 CASRQGYEQYF TGTGCCAGCAGACAGGGCTACGAGCAGTACTTC
TRBJ2-1 - TRBD1 TRBV14 CASSQDMAGGNEQFF TGTGCCAGCAGCCAAGATATGGCAGGGGGCAATGAGCAGTTCTTC
TRBJ2-7 - - TRBV30 CAVGRPSYEQYF TGTGCCGTCGGGAGACCCTCCTACGAGCAGTACTTC
TRBJ1-3 - TRBD1 TRBV4-2 CASSGRDSGNTIYF TGTGCCAGCAGCGGCCGGGACAGTGGAAACACCATATATTTT
TRBJ2-2 medium-sized TRBD2 TRBV30 CAWSVLAENTGELFF TGTGCCTGGAGTGTACTAGCGGAGAACACCGGGGAGCTGTTTTTT
TRBJ2-5 - TRBD2 TRBV3-1/TRBV3-2 CASSQGLAGGETQYF TGTGCCAGCAGCCAAGGGCTAGCGGGAGGGGAGACCCAGTACTTC
TRBJ1-3 - - TRBV27 CASSSTGHGNTIYF TGTGCCAGCAGTTCAACAGGGCATGGAAACACCATATATTTT
TRBJ2-1 - - TRBV19 CASSSGNEQFF TGTGCCAGTAGTTCGGGGAATGAGCAGTTCTTC
TRBJ1-2 - - TRBV20-1 CSASRGGYTF TGCAGTGCTAGCCGGGGAGGCTACACCTTC
TRBJ2-7 once - TRBV7-3 CASSLTGANEQYF TGTGCCAGCAGCTTAACGGGGGCAAACGAGCAGTACTTC
TRBJ2-1 - - TRBV12-5 CASGLASRDNEQFF TGTGCTAGTGGTTTGGCCTCCCGGGACAATGAGCAGTTCTTC
TRBJ2-3 - TRBD2 TRBV28 CASSLHSPGLAGVADTQYF TGTGCCAGCAGTTTACACAGTCCGGGACTAGCGGGAGTGGCAGATACGCAGTATTTT
TRBJ2-2 - TRBD1 TRBV2 CASSETGGVGELFF TGTGCCAGCAGTGAAACAGGGGGCGTCGGGGAGCTGTTTTTT
TRBJ2-7 - - TRBV27 CASSSATVSAFYEQYF TGTGCCAGCAGTTCGGCGACAGTGTCGGCTTTCTACGAGCAGTACTTC
TRBJ2-7 once TRBD1 TRBV5-5 CASSLGDRGSYEQYF TGTGCCAGCAGCTTAGGAGACAGGGGATCCTACGAGCAGTACTTC
TRBJ2-7 - TRBD2 TRBV28 CASSPGLAGNYEQYF TGTGCCAGCAGCCCGGGACTAGCGGGAAACTACGAGCAGTACTTC
TRBJ2-7 - - TRBV5-1 CASSRLGGTGEQYF TGCGCCAGCAGCCGCCTAGGGGGTACGGGCGAGCAGTACTTC
TRBJ1-1 - - TRBV4-2 CASSQGQMNTEAFF TGTGCCAGCAGCCAAGGACAGATGAACACTGAAGCTTTCTTT
TRBJ2-7 few TRBD1 TRBV11-2 CASRSGRGQGIYEQYF TGTGCCAGCAGATCAGGGAGGGGACAGGGAATCTACGAGCAGTACTTC
TRBJ2-2 - TRBD2 TRBV28 CASRKPAGAGELFF TGTGCCAGCAGGAAGCCGGCGGGGGCCGGGGAGCTGTTTTTT
TRBJ2-7 - - TRBV4-1 CASSQEQGGSYEQYF TGCGCCAGCAGCCAAGAGCAGGGAGGCTCCTACGAGCAGTACTTC
TRBJ2-2 - TRBD2 TRBV10-3 CAISEPGLAENTGELFF TGTGCCATCAGTGAGCCGGGACTAGCGGAGAACACCGGGGAGCTGTTTTTT
TRBJ1-1 - TRBD1 TRBV9 CASSRTGLNTEAFF TGTGCCAGCTCGAGGACAGGGTTGAACACTGAAGCTTTCTTT
TRBJ2-1 - TRBD2 TRBV28 CASIFPLAGGNEQFF TGTGCCAGCATTTTCCCACTAGCGGGAGGGAATGAGCAGTTCTTC
TRBJ2-7 - TRBD2 TRBV9 CASSVGLAGTYEQYF TGTGCCAGCAGCGTAGGACTAGCGGGAACCTACGAGCAGTACTTC
TRBJ2-7 - - TRBV19 CASRQTVDYEQYF TGTGCCAGTAGACAGACAGTCGACTACGAGCAGTACTTC
TRBJ1-1 - - TRBV6-6 CASSYPELNTEAFF TGTGCCAGCAGTTACCCGGAGTTAAACACTGAAGCTTTCTTT
TRBJ2-3 - - TRBV4-3 CASSQDRTSTDTQYF TGCGCCAGCAGCCAGGACAGAACTAGCACAGATACGCAGTATTTT
TRBJ2-5 - - TRBV4-2 CASSPETWETQYF TGTGCCAGCAGCCCTGAAACTTGGGAGACCCAGTACTTC
TRBJ2-1 - TRBD1 TRBV3-1/TRBV3-2 CASSPQVLSTGFNNEQFF TGTGCCAGCAGCCCCCAAGTCTTGTCGACAGGGTTCAACAATGAGCAGTTCTTC